Listed below are T cell receptor beta chains from one sample, sequenced in a study of cytomegalovirus exposure and HLA in healthy donors. Clones were read by immunoSEQ multiplex PCR, and TCRdb kept only the in-frame ones, dropping some. Here the sample spans around 190,000 clones, about 9.4% being singletons. Sequencing was done on a sample of PBMCs. Source of these receptors: a young woman in good health and CMV-seropositive. Each CDR3 is given with its conserved first and last residue.

V: TRBV7-2; J: TRBJ2-3; CDR3: CASTASVGSGTQYF
V: TRBV7-9; J: TRBJ1-1; CDR3: CASSLTGSNTEAFF
V: TRBV5-4; J: TRBJ1-2; CDR3: CASSSPDRGYGYTF
V: TRBV10-3; J: TRBJ1-5; CDR3: CAISESTGTQHF
V: TRBV15; J: TRBJ2-7; CDR3: CATSRGRGTSYEQYF
V: TRBV11-2; J: TRBJ2-3; CDR3: CASSSPFGRFSTDTQYF
V: TRBV9; J: TRBJ2-7; CDR3: CASSVRGGFLHEQYF
V: TRBV7-9; J: TRBJ2-7; CDR3: CASSWGGPSYEQYF
V: TRBV5-1; J: TRBJ2-1; CDR3: CASSREGSSYNEQFF
V: TRBV11-2; J: TRBJ2-1; CDR3: CASSSPRGGHEQFF
V: TRBV7-9; J: TRBJ1-1; CDR3: CASSLQGNTEAFF
V: TRBV19; J: TRBJ2-1; CDR3: CASSDRAFTYNEQFF
V: TRBV30; J: TRBJ1-4; CDR3: CAWSALDRGNEKLFF
V: TRBV10-1; J: TRBJ2-3; CDR3: CASQGTISSTDKQYF
V: TRBV30; J: TRBJ2-1; CDR3: CAWEEYNEQFF
V: TRBV11-3; J: TRBJ2-5; CDR3: CASSLDIEETQYF
V: TRBV29-1; J: TRBJ2-5; CDR3: CSVARTGARTQYF